The 21 T cell receptor beta chains in this list originate from one sample, sequenced in a study of control samples from healthy donors and cancer patients. Here immunoSEQ multiplex PCR was the method, and the copy in TCRdb shows in-frame clones only, minus some. The sample holds roughly 55,000 clones; 80% to 95% are singletons and the top ten take roughly 1.5%. Sequencing input: PBMCs. The receptors were sampled from a man aged 40-50 years with colorectal cancer.

The V and J genes are TRBV7-9 and TRBJ1-4; 11 bases line up with TRBD1. The germline V gene encodes CDR1 SEHNR and CDR2 FQNEAQ (reference sequence). Germline trimming cut 5 bases from V and 7 bases from J; bases unmatched to any gene: 3. This CDR3 spans 14 amino acids. In DNA form, the CDR3 reads TGTGCCAGCAGCCCGGGGACAGGGGGTGAAAAACTGTTTTTT. Translating gives CASSPGTGGEKLFF.

This chain connects TRBV5-8 to TRBJ2-6, with a weak D call TRBD1 (5 bases). CDR1 is SGHTS and CDR2 is YDEGEE in the germline V gene. This CDR3 has 15 residues. Trimming left V 3 bases short and J 1 base short, with 8 bases between. In nucleotides, the CDR3 is TGTGCCAGCAGCTACAGGCGGTCTGGGGCCAACGTCCTGACTTTC. The encoded protein is CASSYRRSGANVLTF. Full variable domain (remainder filled in from reference TRBV5-8 and TRBJ2-6): EAGVTQSPTHLIKTRGQQATLRCSPISGHTSVYWYQQALGLGLQFLLWYDEGEERNRGNFPPRFSGRQFPNYSSELNVNALELEDSALYLCASSYRRSGANVLTFGAGSRLTVL.

The V call is TRBV19, the J call TRBJ2-3, with 9 nucleotides matching TRBD2. Germline V lookup: CDR1 LNHDA, CDR2 SQIVND (reference sequence). This CDR3 spans 16 amino acids. With 3 bases clipped from V and 1 base from J, the junction kept 5 bases outside the gene matches. CDR3 sequence reads: CASSMSLAGRTDTQYF. The CDR3 DNA is TGTGCCAGTAGTATGAGTCTAGCGGGGCGCACAGATACGCAGTATTTT.

The V call is TRBV27, the J call TRBJ2-1; no definite D call. Trimming cost V 3 bases and J 4 bases, with 4 bases left between them. Per germline, CDR1 MNHEY and CDR2 SMNVEV (reference sequence). The CDR3 sequence is 12 residues long. In DNA, the CDR3 is TGTGCCAGCAGTTTGGGGTACAATGAGCAGTTCTTC. Translated, it gives CASSLGYNEQFF.

V gene TRBV27 combines with J gene TRBJ1-2; possible D gene TRBD1, 5 bases. The CDR3 contains 15 residues. V was pared by 7 bases and J by 3 bases, with 18 bases between. The germline gives CDR1 MNHEY, CDR2 SMNVEV (reference sequence). The CDR3 region is CASTPLGGTHYGYTF. CDR3 sequence (DNA): TGTGCCAGCACACCTCTGGGAGGGACCCACTATGGCTACACCTTC.

The chain links TRBV11-2 to TRBJ1-1, with D perhaps TRBD1 (5 bases). Germline V gene data show CDR1 as SGHAT and CDR2 as FQNNGV. The CDR3 is 14 residues long. V was shortened by 6 bases and J by 3 bases, with 14 bases between the two germline ends. For the CDR3, the DNA is TGTGCCAGCAGACTAACCAGGGCGCACACTGAAGCTTTCTTT. It specifies CASRLTRAHTEAFF.

This sequence joins TRBV19 and TRBJ1-2, with 8 bases lining up with TRBD1. Looked up from germline, CDR1 is LNHDA and CDR2 is SQIVND (reference sequence). The CDR3 runs 13 residues. The ends lost 2 bases at V and 7 bases at J; junction bases unmatched: 3. The CDR3 DNA reads TGTGCCAGTAGTATATCAGGGGGCCCTGGCTACACCTTC. Amino acid sequence: CASSISGGPGYTF.

The rearrangement joins TRBV7-3 to TRBJ1-2; the D is unclear. CDR3 length equals 15 residues. Trimming stripped 5 bases from V and 4 bases from J, with 17 bases between. Germline CDR1 is SGHTA and CDR2 is FQGTGA. CDR3 loop: CASSPSPVVGYGYTF. In DNA, the CDR3 is TGTGCCAGCAGCCCCTCGCCGGTGGTGGGCTATGGCTACACCTTC.

The rearrangement joins TRBV2 to TRBJ2-1, with 7 bases identical to TRBD2. The germline V gene has CDR1 SNHLY and CDR2 FYNNEI. The CDR3 consists of 12 residues. V was pared by 4 bases and J by 13 bases, with 7 bases of the junction left unmatched. For the CDR3, the DNA is TGTGCCAGCAGTGGGGACTACACGGGACAGTTCTTC. Protein product: CASSGDYTGQFF.

V gene TRBV5-1 combines with J gene TRBJ1-1; D call uncertain. The V end lost 8 bases, the J end lost 1 base, and 12 bases lay between the germline ends. The V gene's germline CDR1 is SGHRS and CDR2 YFSETQ. The CDR3 runs to 13 residues. The CDR3 is CASRPMGNTEAFF. The CDR3 coding sequence is TGCGCCAGTCGACCCATGGGGAACACTGAAGCTTTCTTT. Together with reference TRBV5-1 and TRBJ1-1, the CDR3 gives the full variable domain: KAGVTQTPRYLIKTRGQQVTLSCSPISGHRSVSWYQQTPGQGLQFLFEYFSETQRNKGNFPGRFSGRQFSNSRSEMNVSTLELGDSALYLCASRPMGNTEAFFGQGTRLTVV.

This sequence joins TRBV5-4 and TRBJ2-2; 10 nucleotides match TRBD1. Germline V gene sequence: CDR1 SGHNT, CDR2 YYREEE (reference sequence). The CDR3 is 15 residues long. Trimming removed 5 bases from V and 3 bases from J; junction bases left unmatched: 4. CDR3 sequence: CASRAGQGDTGELFF. CDR3 coding DNA: TGTGCCAGCAGGGCTGGACAGGGGGACACCGGGGAGCTGTTTTTT.

The rearrangement uses TRBV10-1 and TRBJ2-3; 11 positions agree with TRBD2. The CDR3 sequence is 15 residues long. Germline V gives CDR1 WNHNN, CDR2 SYGVQD (reference sequence). Losses at the gene ends were 6 bases for V and 2 bases for J; bases not matched to a gene: 4. The DNA for the CDR3 is TGCGCCAGCAGCTTTAGCGGGGGGGCCACAGATACGCAGTATTTT. Its translation: CASSFSGGATDTQYF.

This clone was counted a single time. The genes are TRBV6-6 and TRBJ2-3, with no clear D. Per germline, CDR1 MNHNY and CDR2 SVGAGI (reference sequence). CDR3 length: 12 residues. The ends were cut back, 2 bases at V and 5 bases at J, with 5 bases in the middle. CDR3 amino acids: CASSYMGDTQYF. For the CDR3, the DNA is TGTGCCAGCAGTTACATGGGAGATACGCAGTATTTT.

The genes are TRBV5-1 and TRBJ2-7; maybe TRBD1 (6 bases). Per the germline V gene, CDR1 is SGHRS and CDR2 is YFSETQ. The CDR3 consists of 11 residues. V was pared by 8 bases and J by 4 bases, with 10 bases between. DNA for the CDR3: TGCGCCAGTAAGGGGGAATACGAGCAGTACTTC. Protein product: CASKGEYEQYF. The variable domain in full, completed from reference TRBV5-1 and TRBJ2-7, reads KAGVTQTPRYLIKTRGQQVTLSCSPISGHRSVSWYQQTPGQGLQFLFEYFSETQRNKGNFPGRFSGRQFSNSRSEMNVSTLELGDSALYLCASKGEYEQYFGPGTRLTVT.

The V and J genes are TRBV4-3 and TRBJ1-5; D is perhaps TRBD1 (5 bases). There are 15 residues in the CDR3. V lost 0 bases, J lost 10 bases, and 16 bases lay in between. Germline CDR1 LGHNA, CDR2 YSLEER. The CDR3 here is CASSQERDGSRPQHF. CDR3 in DNA: TGCGCCAGCAGCCAAGAACGGGACGGTTCCCGTCCCCAGCATTTT.

V and J are TRBV6-6 and TRBJ2-7; 9 bases fit TRBD2. V gave up 6 bases and J gave up 4 bases; unmatched junction bases: 16. Per the germline V gene, CDR1 is MNHNY and CDR2 is SVGAGI (reference sequence). This CDR3 spans 17 amino acids. The CDR3 loop reads CASRRTIAGANPYEQYF. CDR3 DNA sequence: TGTGCCAGCAGGCGAACAATAGCGGGGGCTAACCCGTACGAGCAGTACTTC.

The CDR3 DNA is TGTGCCAGCAGCTCGAAGAATCAGGGGAACACCGGGGAGCTGTTTTTT. Protein sequence: CASSSKNQGNTGELFF. V gene TRBV5-4 combines with J gene TRBJ2-2; D may be TRBD1 (5 bases). Germline CDR1 reads SGHNT; CDR2 reads YYREEE (reference sequence). Between the trimmed V and J ends, which lost 3 bases and 1 base, there was a span of 13 bases. The length of the CDR3 is 16 residues.

The V and J genes are TRBV30 and TRBJ1-1; D is uncertain. This CDR3 has 15 amino acids. CDR1 and CDR2 (germline): GTSNPN, SVGIG (reference sequence). V lost 2 bases, J lost 3 bases, and 16 bases lay in between. The CDR3 loop reads CAWSTNLLGHTEAFF. CDR3 nucleotide sequence: TGTGCCTGGAGTACCAACCTTCTCGGGCACACTGAAGCTTTCTTT.

This chain connects TRBV19 to TRBJ1-5; no clear D gene. The germline gives CDR1 LNHDA, CDR2 SQIVND (reference sequence). This CDR3 is built from 16 residues. With 5 bases removed from V and 0 bases from J, the gap between germline ends came to 14 bases. CDR3 region: CASSLHTTYSNQPQHF. CDR3 nucleotide sequence: TGTGCCAGTAGTCTCCACACGACTTATAGCAATCAGCCCCAGCATTTT.

The chain uses TRBV2 and TRBJ2-2; 10 bases fit TRBD2. V lost 6 bases and J lost 6; bases outside the gene matches: 7. The CDR3 consists of 15 residues. Germline CDR1 SNHLY, CDR2 FYNNEI. The chain's CDR3 is CASRATSGLSGELFF. In DNA, the CDR3 is TGTGCCAGCAGAGCGACTAGCGGGCTGTCCGGGGAGCTGTTTTTT.

V is TRBV7-9 and J is TRBJ2-5; 9 nucleotides match TRBD2. V lost 6 bases, J lost 5 bases, and 10 bases stayed unmatched. The CDR3 is made up of 15 amino acids. CDR1 is SEHNR and CDR2 is FQNEAQ in the germline V gene (reference sequence). The CDR3 sequence is CASSGWRGGQETQYF. In DNA, the CDR3 is TGTGCCAGCAGTGGTTGGCGGGGGGGCCAGGAGACCCAGTACTTC.